Below, 8 T cell receptor beta chains from the same sample are listed, as sequenced in a study of T cells in Graves' hyperthyroidism and ophthalmopathy. The CDR3 regions of TCR beta were amplified from RNA transcripts. The TCR CDR3 was amplified in a first-round RT-PCR using the HTBI primer set. TCRdb re-derived calls from the multiplex PCR reads in MiXCR, one entry per CDR3 protein. The data contain a few hundred thousand distinct CDR3 sequences, 46% of them singletons. Material: peripheral blood or thyroid tissue (not recorded which). The receptor source for this set is a woman younger than 35 with Graves' hyperthyroidism.

Many counts were recorded for this clonotype. V and J are TRBV24-1 and TRBJ2-2, with 14 bases that match TRBD2. Germline CDR1 and CDR2: KGHDR and SFDVKD. The CDR3 is 17 amino acids. After removal of 12 bases from V and 1 base from J, the junction contained 9 bases not matched to a gene. DNA of the CDR3: TGTGCCGCCGGGACTAGCGGGAGCGGTTGGAACACCGGGGAGCTGTTTTTT. This translates into CAAGTSGSGWNTGELFF.

A word on this clonotype: A junction end diverges from the germline sequence, so it may reflect a read error. V is TRBV29-1 and J is TRBJ1-2; no firm D call. The CDR3 length is 12 residues. The V gene's germline CDR1 is SQVTM and CDR2 ANQGSEA. CDR3 residues: CSAEPGDYGYTF. CDR3 DNA sequence: TGCAGCGCTGAACCCGGGGACTATGGCTACACCTTC.

A single count supports this clonotype. CDR3: CASSLGLAGGRSYEQYF. CDR3 sequence (DNA): TGTGCCAGCAGCCTCGGACTAGCGGGAGGAAGATCCTACGAGCAGTACTTC. The rearrangement uses TRBV7-2 and TRBJ2-7, with 14 bases identical to TRBD2. V dropped 5 bases and J dropped 1; count of bases not matched to a gene: 7. The V gene's germline CDR1 is SGHTA and CDR2 FQGNSA. CDR3 size: 17 residues.

Comments on this clonotype: A much larger clone sits a single nucleotide away, making a read error possible. This chain joins TRBV29-1 and TRBJ1-5, with TRBD2 matching over 11 bases. The J call may be incorrect, as the DNA end agrees better with TRBJ2-3. The CDR3 runs 14 residues. Germline V CDR1 and CDR2: SQVTM, ANQGSEA. The CDR3: CSVTTSGSADTQYF. The CDR3 DNA sequence: TGCAGCGTCACAACTAGCGGGAGCGCAGATACGCAGTATTTT.

The chain links TRBV2 to TRBJ1-2; D unresolved. The CDR3 runs to 14 residues. Germline V gene sequence: CDR1 SNHLY, CDR2 FYNNEI. The V end was cut by 6 bases, the J end by 7 bases, with 18 bases between. CDR3 nucleotides: TGTGCCAGCAGGGGGAGCGGCGACGGAGGTGGCTACACCTTC. Translated: CASRGSGDGGGYTF.

This chain uses TRBV10-3 with TRBJ1-2; 7 bases fit TRBD1. The V gene's germline CDR1 is ENHRY and CDR2 SYGVKD. The CDR3 has 15 residues. Unmatched junction bases numbered 7, after V lost 3 bases and J lost 3 bases. CDR3 residues: CAISDSGGTDYGYTF. The CDR3 DNA sequence: TGTGCCATCAGTGATTCTGGGGGGACAGACTATGGCTACACCTTC.

This clonotype occurred many times. The rearrangement uses TRBV5-8 and TRBJ2-5; D remains unclear. CDR3 length equals 12 residues. V was cut by 4 bases and J by 1 base, with 5 bases left in between. Germline values: CDR1 SGHTS, CDR2 YDEGEE. The CDR3 DNA follows: TGTGCCAGCAGCCGCCCCCAAGAGACCCAGTACTTC. Its protein is CASSRPQETQYF.

Turning to this clonotype: This may come from a read error, since a much larger clone is one base off. The CDR3 does not end in the conserved phenylalanine or tryptophan, so this is likely a read error. The limits of the CDR3 on the DNA are not certain, so only TCRdb's listed CDR3 is given. J is TRBJ2-5 and V is TRBV7-2; whether TRBD1, the table's D call, matches the DNA was not checked. 14 amino acids form the CDR3, both terminal residues included. Germline values: CDR1 SGHTA, CDR2 FQGNSA. Here the CDR3 reads CASSSDRLQETQHL.